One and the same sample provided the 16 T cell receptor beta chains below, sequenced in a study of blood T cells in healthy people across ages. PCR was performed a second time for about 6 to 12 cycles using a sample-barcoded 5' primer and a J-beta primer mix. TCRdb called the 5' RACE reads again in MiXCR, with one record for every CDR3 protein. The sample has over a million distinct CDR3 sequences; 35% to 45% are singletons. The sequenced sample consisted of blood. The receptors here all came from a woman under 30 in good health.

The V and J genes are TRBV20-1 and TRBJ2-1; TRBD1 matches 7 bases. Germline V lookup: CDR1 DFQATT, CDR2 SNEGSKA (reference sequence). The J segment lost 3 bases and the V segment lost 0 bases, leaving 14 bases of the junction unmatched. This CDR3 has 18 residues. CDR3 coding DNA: TGCAGTGCTAGAGATCTTTTGGCAGGGGGATCGGGCTACAATGAGCAGTTCTTC. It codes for CSARDLLAGGSGYNEQFF.

In DNA, the CDR3 is TGTGCCAGCAGACGACTTCAAAGCTCCTACAATGAGCAGTTCTTC. Its protein is CASRRLQSSYNEQFF. The chain has TRBV6-1 and TRBJ2-1; unclear D gene. The CDR3 sequence is 15 residues long. The germline gives CDR1 MNHNS, CDR2 SASEGT. V was trimmed by 6 bases and J by 0 bases, leaving 12 bases between them.

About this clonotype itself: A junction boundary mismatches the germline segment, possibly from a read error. Written as DNA, the CDR3 is TGTGCCAGCAGCTGGGAGGGGGCTAGCACAGCTACGCAGTATTTT. Amino acid sequence: CASSWEGASTATQYF. This chain joins TRBV7-8 and TRBJ2-3; D assignment may be TRBD1 or TRBD2 (7 bases each). There are 15 residues in the CDR3. Germline assignment: CDR1 SGHVS and CDR2 FQNEAQ. The full variable domain, completed using reference TRBV7-8 and TRBJ2-3, is GAGVSQSPRYKVAKRGQDVALRCDPISGHVSLFWYQQALGQGPEFLTYFQNEAQLDKSGLPSDRFFAERPEGSVSTLKIQRTQQEDSAVYLCASSWEGASTATQYFGPGTRLTVL.

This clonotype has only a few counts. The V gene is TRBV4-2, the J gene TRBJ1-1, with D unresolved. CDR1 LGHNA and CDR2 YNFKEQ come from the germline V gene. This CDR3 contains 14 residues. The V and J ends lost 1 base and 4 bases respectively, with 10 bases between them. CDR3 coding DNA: TGTGCCAGCAGCCAAGTCACCTCCGTCACTGAAGCTTTCTTT. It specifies CASSQVTSVTEAFF.

The CDR3 loop reads CASSLGITVAGAYNEQYF. Here the CDR3 DNA reads TGTGCCAGCAGCTTAGGAATTACTGTAGCGGGGGCGTACAATGAGCAGTACTTC. The V gene is TRBV11-2, the J gene TRBJ2-1; 9 bases are shared with TRBD2. With the DNA end fitting TRBJ2-7 better, the J assignment may be wrong. The CDR3 contains 18 residues. Per germline, CDR1 SGHAT and CDR2 FQNNGV.

CDR3 sequence: CASSYSDRGDTGELFF. CDR3 sequence (DNA): TGTGCCAGCAGTTACTCGGACAGGGGCGACACCGGGGAGCTGTTTTTT. The chain is built from TRBV6-5 and TRBJ2-2, with 9 bases matching TRBD1. V lost 0 bases and J lost 3; bases outside the gene matches: 2. This CDR3 is 16 amino acids long. Germline lookup yields CDR1 MNHEY and CDR2 SVGAGI.

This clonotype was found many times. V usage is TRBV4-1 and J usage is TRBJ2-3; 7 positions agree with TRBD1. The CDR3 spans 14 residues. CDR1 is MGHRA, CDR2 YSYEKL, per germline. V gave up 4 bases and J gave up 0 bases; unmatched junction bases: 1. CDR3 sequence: CASSPQGSTDTQYF. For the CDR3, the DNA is TGCGCCAGCAGCCCACAGGGGAGCACAGATACGCAGTATTTT.

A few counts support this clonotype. This CDR3 reads CASSYRGPQNQPQHF. The CDR3 bases are TGTGCCAGCAGTTACAGAGGGCCACAGAATCAGCCCCAGCATTTT. V is TRBV6-2 or TRBV6-3 and J is TRBJ1-5; no firm D call. The germline V gene encodes CDR1 MNHEY and CDR2 SVGEGT. The CDR3 covers 15 residues. V gave up 2 bases and J gave up 4 bases, with 12 bases separating them.

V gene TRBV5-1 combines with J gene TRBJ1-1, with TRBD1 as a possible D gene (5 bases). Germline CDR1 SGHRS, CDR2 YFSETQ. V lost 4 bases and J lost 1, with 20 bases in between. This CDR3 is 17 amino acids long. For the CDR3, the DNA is TGCGCCAGCAGCGTCACATCCCGGACAACCCGGAACACTGAAGCTTTCTTT. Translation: CASSVTSRTTRNTEAFF.

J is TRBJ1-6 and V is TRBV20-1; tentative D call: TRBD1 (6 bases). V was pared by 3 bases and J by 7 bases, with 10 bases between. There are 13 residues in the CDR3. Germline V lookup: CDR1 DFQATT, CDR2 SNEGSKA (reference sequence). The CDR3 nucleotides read TGCAGTGCTAGCAGGGACACCAATTCACCCCTCCACTTT. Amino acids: CSASRDTNSPLHF.

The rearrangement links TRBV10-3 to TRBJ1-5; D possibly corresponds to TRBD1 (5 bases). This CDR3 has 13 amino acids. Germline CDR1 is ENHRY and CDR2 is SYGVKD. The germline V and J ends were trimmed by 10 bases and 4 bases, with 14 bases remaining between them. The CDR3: CATATDPNQPQHF. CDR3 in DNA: TGTGCCACGGCGACAGATCCGAATCAGCCCCAGCATTTT.

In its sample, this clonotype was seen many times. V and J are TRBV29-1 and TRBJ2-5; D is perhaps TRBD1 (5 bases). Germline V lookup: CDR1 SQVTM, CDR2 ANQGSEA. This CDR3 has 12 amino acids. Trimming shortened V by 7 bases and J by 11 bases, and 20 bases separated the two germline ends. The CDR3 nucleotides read TGCAGCGCCGACGGGCAGGACAATGAGCAGTACTTC. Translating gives CSADGQDNEQYF.

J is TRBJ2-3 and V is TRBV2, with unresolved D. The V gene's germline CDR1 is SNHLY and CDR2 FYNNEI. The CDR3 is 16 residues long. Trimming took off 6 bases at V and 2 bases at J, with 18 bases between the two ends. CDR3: CASSPVRKIVTDTQYF. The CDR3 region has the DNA TGTGCCAGCAGCCCGGTGAGAAAAATAGTCACAGATACGCAGTATTTT. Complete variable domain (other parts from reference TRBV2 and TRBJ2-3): EPEVTQTPSHQVTQMGQEVILRCVPISNHLYFYWYRQILGQKVEFLVSFYNNEISEKSEIFDDQFSVERPDGSNFTLKIRSTKLEDSAMYFCASSPVRKIVTDTQYFGPGTRLTVL.

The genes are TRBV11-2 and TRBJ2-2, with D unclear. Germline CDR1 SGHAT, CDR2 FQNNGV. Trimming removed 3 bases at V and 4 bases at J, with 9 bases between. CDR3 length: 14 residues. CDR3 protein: CASSFTTTTGELFF. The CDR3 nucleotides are TGTGCCAGCAGCTTTACAACTACCACCGGGGAGCTGTTTTTT. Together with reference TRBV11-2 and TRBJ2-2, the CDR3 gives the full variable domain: EAGVAQSPRYKIIEKRQSVAFWCNPISGHATLYWYQQILGQGPKLLIQFQNNGVVDDSQLPKDRFSAERLKGVDSTLKIQPAKLEDSAVYLCASSFTTTTGELFFGEGSRLTVL.

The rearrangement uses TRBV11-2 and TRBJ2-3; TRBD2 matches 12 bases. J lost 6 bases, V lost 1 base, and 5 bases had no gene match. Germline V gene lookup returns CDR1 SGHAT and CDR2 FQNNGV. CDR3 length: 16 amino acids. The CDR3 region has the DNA TGTGCCAGCAGCTTAGCTAGCGGGGGGGCGTGGGATACGCAGTATTTT. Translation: CASSLASGGAWDTQYF.

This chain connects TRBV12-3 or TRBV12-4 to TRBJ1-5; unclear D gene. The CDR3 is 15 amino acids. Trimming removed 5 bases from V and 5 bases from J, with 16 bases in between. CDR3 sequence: CASSPLRAGDQPQHF. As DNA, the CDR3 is TGTGCCAGCAGTCCATTAAGGGCTGGCGATCAGCCCCAGCATTTT.